The 25 T cell receptor beta chains listed next were all sequenced from one sample in a study of response to subunit inactivated influenza vaccine. TCRdb used MiXCR to reprocess the RT-PCR reads, holding one entry per CDR3 protein. The repertoire holds around 850,000 distinct CDR3 sequences, with approximately 17% as singletons. The starting material was PBMCs from blood, obtained 4 to 6 days after vaccination. The receptors shown here come from a man between 45 and 60 years old who received an inactivated influenza vaccine.

The V gene is TRBV20-1, the J gene TRBJ2-1; D uncertain. Trimming left V 0 bases short and J 8 bases short, with 11 bases between. The germline CDR1 and CDR2 sequences are DFQATT and SNEGSKA (reference sequence). This CDR3 is 13 amino acids long. CDR3 protein: CSARDFPSYEQFF. CDR3 nucleotides: TGCAGTGCTAGAGATTTCCCAAGCTATGAGCAGTTCTTC.

The chain couples TRBV4-1 to TRBJ2-4; either TRBD1 or TRBD2 may fit D (6 bases each). Per germline, CDR1 MGHRA and CDR2 YSYEKL. The CDR3 has 18 amino acids. The V end lost 5 bases, the J end lost 0 bases, and 20 bases lay between the germline ends. As DNA, the CDR3 is TGCGCCAGCAGCTCCTTAGGGGGGAGCGGGTTAGCCAAAAACATTCAGTACTTC. This sequence encodes CASSSLGGSGLAKNIQYF.

The chain couples TRBV4-3 to TRBJ2-7; 10 positions match TRBD2. The germline V gene has CDR1 LGHNA and CDR2 YSLEER. CDR3 length equals 15 residues. Losses at the gene ends were 2 bases for V and 4 bases for J; bases not matched to a gene: 5. In nucleotides, the CDR3 is TGCGCCAGCAGCCAAAGACTAGCGGGCACATACGAGCAGTACTTC. Encoded protein: CASSQRLAGTYEQYF.

The chain joins TRBV29-1 to TRBJ1-1; 7 nucleotides match TRBD1. There are 13 residues in the CDR3. With V trimmed by 6 bases and J by 0 bases, 4 bases remained unmatched. The germline V gene encodes CDR1 SQVTM and CDR2 ANQGSEA. The CDR3 sequence is CSVWDSLNTEAFF. The CDR3 DNA is TGCAGCGTATGGGACAGCTTGAACACTGAAGCTTTCTTT.

A few counts support this clonotype. CDR3 protein: CASSHRRSPDTQYF. The CDR3 region has the DNA TGTGCCAGCAGCCACAGACGGTCCCCAGATACGCAGTATTTT. The V call is TRBV7-9, the J call TRBJ2-3, with no clear D. Trimming cost V 5 bases and J 4 bases, with 13 bases left between them. The CDR3 is 14 amino acids. Germline V gene sequence: CDR1 SEHNR, CDR2 FQNEAQ (reference sequence).

This clonotype was seen repeatedly, ten times or more. V gene TRBV7-2 combines with J gene TRBJ2-3; D possibly corresponds to TRBD2 (5 bases). The CDR3 length is 13 residues. Trimming cost V 5 bases and J 4 bases, with 10 bases left between them. Germline V gene sequence: CDR1 SGHTA, CDR2 FQGNSA. In DNA form, the CDR3 reads TGTGCCAGCAGCCGGGTGGAGGCAGATACGCAGTATTTT. Protein sequence: CASSRVEADTQYF. The entire variable domain, with the rest obtained from reference TRBV7-2 and TRBJ2-3, is as follows: GAGVSQSPSNKVTEKGKDVELRCDPISGHTALYWYRQSLGQGLEFLIYFQGNSAPDKSGLPSDRFSAERTGGSVSTLTIQRTQQEDSAVYLCASSRVEADTQYFGPGTRLTVL.

This clonotype was seen a handful of times. J is TRBJ2-3 and V is TRBV27, with D possibly TRBD2 on 6 matching bases. This CDR3 has 14 residues. Germline V CDR1 and CDR2: MNHEY, SMNVEV (reference sequence). With 6 bases removed from V and 2 bases from J, the gap between germline ends came to 12 bases. For the CDR3, the DNA is TGTGCCAGCAGATGGGGGACTCACACAGATACGCAGTATTTT. Amino acid sequence: CASRWGTHTDTQYF.

V and J are TRBV20-1 and TRBJ1-1; D might be TRBD1 (5 bases). CDR3 length: 12 amino acids. Trimming pared 4 bases from V and 6 bases from J, leaving 12 bases between. The germline V gene has CDR1 DFQATT and CDR2 SNEGSKA (reference sequence). The CDR3 coding sequence is TGCAGTGCTACAGGGACTTTTCCTGAAGCTTTCTTT. It specifies CSATGTFPEAFF.

V gene TRBV28 combines with J gene TRBJ2-7; 8 bases fit TRBD1. V lost 3 bases, J lost 3 bases, and 10 bases stayed unmatched. The CDR3 totals 16 residues. From germline, CDR1 is MDHEN and CDR2 SYDVKM. CDR3 protein: CASSFSRGHWDYEQYF. The CDR3 DNA reads as TGTGCCAGCAGTTTTTCCAGGGGGCATTGGGACTACGAGCAGTACTTC.

The table lists this clonotype with a few counts. The chain couples TRBV11-2 to TRBJ1-2; 9 bases match TRBD1. The CDR3 is 16 residues long. J gave up 2 bases and V 4 bases, and 8 bases lay outside the gene matches. Germline CDR1 SGHAT, CDR2 FQNNGV. As DNA, the CDR3 is TGTGCCAGCAGCTCTCCTCGGACAGGGGCGAACTATGGCTACACCTTC. Translating gives CASSSPRTGANYGYTF.

This clonotype was detected many times. The chain has TRBV4-3 and TRBJ2-7, with D perhaps matching TRBD2 (6 bases). Trimming pared 1 base from V and 4 bases from J, leaving 14 bases between. The CDR3 is 15 residues long. Germline V gene data show CDR1 as LGHNA and CDR2 as YSLEER. In DNA, the CDR3 is TGCGCCAGCAGCCAAGGGAGGGCAGGCGCGTACGAGCAGTACTTC. Protein product: CASSQGRAGAYEQYF.

This clonotype was seen a few times. The rearrangement links TRBV29-1 to TRBJ1-1; D possibly corresponds to TRBD1 (5 bases). Trimming shortened V by 7 bases and J by 4 bases, and 19 bases separated the two germline ends. The CDR3 is 14 residues long. Germline V gene lookup returns CDR1 SQVTM and CDR2 ANQGSEA. The CDR3 is CSAGRNKRGTEAFF. CDR3 sequence (DNA): TGCAGCGCCGGCCGTAACAAGAGGGGCACTGAAGCTTTCTTT.

This clonotype came up many times. The J gene is TRBJ2-7, the V gene TRBV7-2, with D uncertain. CDR3 length: 17 amino acids. Germline V gives CDR1 SGHTA, CDR2 FQGNSA. V was pared by 2 bases and J by 0 bases, with 17 bases between. The CDR3 bases are TGTGCCAGCAGCTTATCGGCCAGGCCATATAGCTCCTACGAGCAGTACTTC. Its translation is CASSLSARPYSSYEQYF.

This chain uses TRBV7-7 with TRBJ2-1; D is possibly TRBD2 (5 bases). The CDR3 is made up of 16 amino acids. Trimming cost V 1 base and J 10 bases, with 20 bases left between them. Germline assignment: CDR1 SSHAT and CDR2 FNYEAQ (reference sequence). The CDR3 is CASSLGPPTVGEEQFF. CDR3 nucleotide sequence: TGTGCCAGCAGCTTAGGGCCTCCTACAGTTGGGGAGGAGCAGTTCTTC.

The CDR3 spells CASQGSCRDIVYEQFF. The CDR3, as DNA: TGCGCCAGTCAGGGATCTTGTAGGGACATCGTCTATGAGCAGTTCTTC. The chain combines TRBV23-1 with TRBJ2-1; TRBD1 might be the D (6 bases). TRBV23-1 is classed as an ORF, of uncertain function. CDR3 size: 16 residues. With 9 bases removed from V and 8 bases from J, the gap between germline ends came to 26 bases.

This clonotype was recorded a few times. The chain combines TRBV20-1 with TRBJ2-1; D tentatively reads TRBD1 or TRBD2 (6 bases each). The V end was cut by 4 bases, the J end by 7 bases, with 23 bases between. The CDR3 length is 16 residues. Germline V gene lookup returns CDR1 DFQATT and CDR2 SNEGSKA (reference sequence). CDR3: CSATRRSGGLVNEQFF. The CDR3 DNA reads TGCAGTGCTACTCGACGGAGTGGGGGGCTAGTTAATGAGCAGTTCTTC.

This clonotype was observed a few times. The rearrangement uses TRBV29-1 and TRBJ1-1; no reliable D call. The germline V gene encodes CDR1 SQVTM and CDR2 ANQGSEA. V was clipped by 6 bases and J by 1 base, with 12 bases between them. The CDR3 covers 13 residues. CDR3 DNA sequence: TGCAGCGTCACACATACAGCGAACACTGAAGCTTTCTTT. Its protein is CSVTHTANTEAFF.

The J gene is TRBJ1-1, the V gene TRBV2, with D uncertain. This CDR3 spans 13 amino acids. Trimming removed 7 bases at V and 4 bases at J, with 13 bases between. Germline CDR1 SNHLY, CDR2 FYNNEI. Here the CDR3 reads CASNVHGTTEAFF. CDR3 bases: TGTGCCAGCAATGTGCACGGAACCACTGAAGCTTTCTTT. Supplemented by reference TRBV2 and TRBJ1-1, the full variable domain reads EPEVTQTPSHQVTQMGQEVILRCVPISNHLYFYWYRQILGQKVEFLVSFYNNEISEKSEIFDDQFSVERPDGSNFTLKIRSTKLEDSAMYFCASNVHGTTEAFFGQGTRLTVV.

This clonotype appeared once. The chain combines TRBV20-1 with TRBJ2-3, with a weak D call TRBD2 (5 bases). CDR3 length: 15 residues. Looked up from germline, CDR1 is DFQATT and CDR2 is SNEGSKA (reference sequence). Trimming left V 6 bases short and J 0 bases short, with 16 bases between. CDR3 protein: CSAKTGTPSTDTQYF. The CDR3 bases are TGCAGTGCCAAAACGGGAACCCCTAGCACAGATACGCAGTATTTT.

The chain is built from TRBV6-5 and TRBJ2-7, with 9 bases that match TRBD2. This CDR3 is built from 19 residues. Germline V CDR1 and CDR2: MNHEY, SVGAGI. V trimming: 4 bases; J trimming: 0 bases; junction bases outside the gene matches: 16. The CDR3 DNA reads as TGTGCCAGCAGTTCGGGGTTGGTCGGACTAGCGCAAAGCTCCTACGAGCAGTACTTC. The encoded protein is CASSSGLVGLAQSSYEQYF.

The V call is TRBV19, the J call TRBJ2-1; TRBD2 agrees at 7 bases. This CDR3 spans 13 amino acids. The J segment lost 6 bases and the V segment lost 8 bases, leaving 7 bases of the junction unmatched. Looked up from germline, CDR1 is LNHDA and CDR2 is SQIVND (reference sequence). CDR3 nucleotides: TGTGCCAGTGCTCTAGCGGCCTCCAATGAGCAGTTCTTC. This translates into CASALAASNEQFF. Based on the CDR3 plus reference TRBV19 and TRBJ2-1, the full variable domain is DGGITQSPKYLFRKEGQNVTLSCEQNLNHDAMYWYRQDPGQGLRLIYYSQIVNDFQKGDIAEGYSVSREKKESFPLTVTSAQKNPTAFYLCASALAASNEQFFGPGTRLTVL.

Here the CDR3 reads CSVEDWESSLGETQYF. CDR3 nucleotide sequence: TGCAGCGTTGAAGATTGGGAAAGTTCCTTGGGGGAGACCCAGTACTTC. This chain joins TRBV29-1 and TRBJ2-5, with unresolved D. CDR1 and CDR2 from the germline V gene are SQVTM and ANQGSEA. V was cut by 0 bases and J by 5 bases, with 19 bases left in between. This CDR3 contains 16 residues.

The chain employs TRBV6-2 or TRBV6-3 and TRBJ2-7; TRBD2 matches at 8 bases. The germline V gene has CDR1 MNHEY and CDR2 SVGEGT. This CDR3 region has 17 residues. After removal of 6 bases from V and 2 bases from J, the junction contained 15 bases not matched to a gene. The CDR3 is CASSFLSGAANAYEQYF. The CDR3 DNA sequence: TGTGCCAGCAGCTTCCTTAGCGGGGCAGCCAACGCCTACGAGCAGTACTTC.

This clonotype showed up just a few times. The chain recombines TRBV5-1 with TRBJ2-3; D ambiguous. The CDR3 runs to 12 residues. Germline lookup yields CDR1 SGHRS and CDR2 YFSETQ. V was pared by 4 bases and J by 6 bases, with 9 bases between. Here the CDR3 reads CASSTAGDTQYF. Here the CDR3 DNA reads TGCGCCAGCAGCACGGCCGGGGATACGCAGTATTTT.

This chain uses TRBV28 with TRBJ1-5, with D maybe TRBD1 (6 bases). The CDR3 totals 17 residues. Germline V lookup: CDR1 MDHEN, CDR2 SYDVKM. V lost 2 bases to trimming and J lost 5 bases, with 19 bases between them. DNA of the CDR3: TGTGCCAGCAGTTTACTCCCGGGGTCAGGGGAGGATCAGCCCCAGCATTTT. Translated: CASSLLPGSGEDQPQHF.